These T cell receptor beta chains were read from a single sample in a study of CD8 T cells in Susac syndrome. TCRdb recomputed calls from the immunoSEQ multiplex PCR reads with MiXCR, one row per CDR3 protein. The sample carries over 95,000 distinct CDR3 sequences, just under 95% recorded once. The specimen was CD8+ T cells from PBMCs. The receptors here all came from a human donor in good health. Both conserved end residues are part of each CDR3. A D gene is named only where the DNA matches it firmly. Only some rows state a clone size, as once, few, many or a class for expanded clones.

CDR3 length | clone size | J gene | V gene | D gene | CDR3 protein | CDR3 DNA
13 | NA | TRBJ1-1 | TRBV12-3/TRBV12-4 | NA | CASSLLRNTEAFF | TGTGCCAGCAGTTTGTTGCGGAACACTGAAGCTTTCTTT
14 | NA | TRBJ1-1 | TRBV27 | NA | CASSLKGGNTEAFF | TGTGCCAGCAGTTTAAAGGGGGGGAACACTGAAGCTTTCTTT
18 | once | TRBJ2-1 | TRBV20-1 | TRBD2 | CSASRGTRLVRGDNEQFF | TGCAGTGCTAGTCGCGGGACTAGACTGGTTCGCGGGGACAATGAGCAGTTCTTC
12 | once | TRBJ2-7 | TRBV6-1 | NA | CASSESGHEQYF | TGTGCCAGCAGTGAGTCGGGCCACGAGCAGTACTTC
12 | NA | TRBJ2-7 | TRBV9 | NA | CASSGQSYEQYF | TGTGCCAGCAGCGGGCAGTCCTACGAGCAGTACTTC
12 | NA | TRBJ2-5 | TRBV20-1 | NA | CSARDQKETQYF | TGCAGTGCACGGGACCAGAAAGAGACCCAGTACTTC
13 | NA | TRBJ2-5 | TRBV5-1 | NA | CASSPSPQETQYF | TGCGCCAGCAGCCCCTCCCCCCAAGAGACCCAGTACTTC
13 | NA | TRBJ1-1 | TRBV29-1 | TRBD1 | CSVRRRGLSEAFF | TGCAGCGTCAGACGTAGGGGGCTGAGTGAAGCTTTCTTT
15 | NA | TRBJ2-3 | TRBV7-9 | TRBD2 | CASSPELAGSDTQYF | TGTGCCAGCAGCCCGGAACTAGCGGGGTCAGATACGCAGTATTTT
17 | NA | TRBJ2-3 | TRBV20-1 | NA | CSATLPRASRATDTQYF | TGCAGTGCGACGCTTCCCCGGGCGTCTAGGGCCACAGATACGCAGTATTTT
11 | NA | TRBJ1-2 | TRBV20-1 | NA | CSARRSAVYTF | TGCAGTGCTCGCCGGAGCGCGGTCTACACCTTC
16 | once | TRBJ2-7 | TRBV4-3 | TRBD1 | CASSQDRQGASNEQYF | TGCGCCAGCAGCCAAGATCGTCAGGGGGCGTCTAACGAGCAGTACTTC
13 | NA | TRBJ1-1 | TRBV29-1 | NA | CSVVYWGATEAFF | TGCAGCGTGGTTTATTGGGGGGCCACTGAAGCTTTCTTT
14 | NA | TRBJ1-1 | TRBV7-2 | NA | CASGSFGLNTEAFF | TGTGCCAGCGGTTCGTTCGGGCTGAACACTGAAGCTTTCTTT
17 | few | TRBJ2-7 | TRBV14 | NA | CASSLDDPTGTNYEQYF | TGTGCCAGCAGCCTTGACGACCCCACAGGGACGAACTACGAGCAGTACTTC
16 | NA | TRBJ1-2 | TRBV20-1 | NA | CSARAGEGGSNYGYTF | TGCAGTGCTAGAGCGGGAGAGGGGGGAAGTAACTATGGCTACACCTTC
16 | NA | TRBJ2-3 | TRBV5-1 | TRBD2 | CASSPRQRGSTDTQYF | TGCGCCAGCAGCCCGAGACAGCGGGGGAGCACAGATACGCAGTATTTT
16 | NA | TRBJ1-1 | TRBV7-6 | NA | CASSSGGRVGHTEAFF | TGTGCCAGCAGCTCCGGGGGCCGGGTAGGACACACTGAAGCTTTCTTT
10 | few | TRBJ1-1 | TRBV12-3/TRBV12-4 | NA | CASSLTEAFF | TGTGCCAGCAGTCTAACTGAAGCTTTCTTT
15 | NA | TRBJ2-7 | TRBV12-3/TRBV12-4 | TRBD2 | CASSFGLSGSYEQYF | TGTGCCAGCAGTTTTGGACTTAGCGGGAGCTACGAGCAGTACTTC
19 | NA | TRBJ2-4 | TRBV3-1 | TRBD2 | CASSRGLAGGLVSKNIQYF | TGTGCCAGCAGCCGGGGACTAGCGGGGGGGCTTGTGTCCAAAAACATTCAGTACTTC
15 | NA | TRBJ1-5 | TRBV9 | TRBD1 | CASSAGTGLGQPQHF | TGTGCCAGCAGCGCGGGGACAGGGCTGGGTCAGCCCCAGCATTTT
14 | NA | TRBJ2-1 | TRBV20-1 | TRBD2 | CSARDPVAGSEQFF | TGCAGTGCTCGAGACCCAGTAGCGGGGAGTGAGCAGTTCTTC
13 | NA | TRBJ1-5 | TRBV9 | NA | CASSVGDNQPQHF | TGTGCCAGCAGCGTCGGGGACAATCAGCCCCAGCATTTT
14 | NA | TRBJ1-5 | TRBV2 | NA | CASSELWSNQPQHF | TGTGCCAGCAGTGAACTGTGGAGCAATCAGCCCCAGCATTTT
14 | once | TRBJ2-1 | TRBV5-1 | TRBD2 | CASSTASGGDEQFF | TGCGCCAGCAGCACAGCTAGCGGAGGGGATGAGCAGTTCTTC
16 | once | TRBJ1-2 | TRBV5-6 | NA | CASSLDSGRGTIGYTF | TGTGCCAGCAGCTTAGATTCGGGACGGGGAACTATTGGCTACACCTTC
17 | NA | TRBJ1-1 | TRBV9 | NA | CASSPIGQTAGHTEAFF | TGTGCCAGCAGCCCAATCGGACAAACGGCGGGGCACACTGAAGCTTTCTTT
14 | NA | TRBJ1-1 | TRBV9 | TRBD1 | CASSVGTGGTEAFF | TGTGCCAGCAGCGTAGGGACAGGGGGGACTGAAGCTTTCTTT
16 | NA | TRBJ1-6 | TRBV20-1 | TRBD1 | CSALTRWTGVNSPLHF | TGCAGTGCTCTTACAAGATGGACAGGGGTTAATTCACCCCTCCACTTT
15 | NA | TRBJ2-1 | TRBV29-1 | NA | CSVEGWQTSYNEQFF | TGCAGCGTTGAGGGGTGGCAGACCTCCTACAATGAGCAGTTCTTC
12 | once | TRBJ2-1 | TRBV12-3/TRBV12-4 | NA | CASANLGNEQFF | TGTGCCAGCGCCAATTTGGGGAATGAGCAGTTCTTC
16 | once | TRBJ1-1 | TRBV18 | NA | CASSPVPTGLNTEAFF | TGTGCCAGCTCACCAGTCCCCACAGGGTTGAACACTGAAGCTTTCTTT
18 | NA | TRBJ2-1 | TRBV7-2 | NA | CASSSRAGGGLSYNEQFF | TGTGCCAGCAGCTCCCGGGCTGGGGGAGGACTCTCCTACAATGAGCAGTTCTTC
16 | NA | TRBJ1-3 | TRBV12-3/TRBV12-4 | NA | CASRVTGPEGGNTIYF | TGTGCCAGCAGGGTGACAGGACCGGAGGGGGGAAACACCATATATTTT
12 | NA | TRBJ2-7 | TRBV3-1 | TRBD1 | CASRQGITEQYF | TGTGCCAGCAGACAGGGGATCACTGAGCAGTACTTC
14 | once | TRBJ1-1 | TRBV3-1 | NA | CASIPKGEGTEAFF | TGTGCCAGCATCCCGAAGGGTGAAGGCACTGAAGCTTTCTTT
16 | NA | TRBJ2-7 | TRBV7-6 | TRBD1 | CASSSQTRGQGGEQYF | TGTGCCAGCAGCTCCCAGACGCGGGGACAGGGCGGCGAGCAGTACTTC
13 | few | TRBJ1-1 | TRBV19 | NA | CASSITANTEAFF | TGTGCCAGTAGTATCACAGCAAACACTGAAGCTTTCTTT
15 | NA | TRBJ2-5 | TRBV29-1 | NA | CSVDKTGRGQETQYF | TGCAGCGTTGATAAGACAGGGAGGGGACAAGAGACCCAGTACTTC
15 | NA | TRBJ1-1 | TRBV5-1 | NA | CASSLMGAWDTEAFF | TGCGCCAGCAGCTTGATGGGGGCATGGGACACTGAAGCTTTCTTT
14 | NA | TRBJ1-2 | TRBV19 | TRBD1 | CASQKLDRGYGYTF | TGTGCCTCCCAGAAGCTGGACAGGGGATATGGCTACACCTTC
13 | few | TRBJ1-2 | TRBV5-1 | NA | CASSRDTQGGYTF | TGCGCCAGCAGCCGGGACACCCAGGGGGGCTACACCTTC
15 | once | TRBJ1-2 | TRBV6-1 | NA | CASSEMGRVLSGYTF | TGTGCCAGCAGTGAAATGGGCCGGGTCCTTAGTGGCTACACCTTC
15 | NA | TRBJ1-5 | TRBV4-2 | TRBD1 | CASSQIQGAHQPQHF | TGTGCCAGCAGCCAAATACAGGGGGCTCATCAGCCCCAGCATTTT
15 | NA | TRBJ1-4 | TRBV4-3 | NA | CASSQESAGNEKLFF | TGCGCCAGCAGCCAAGAATCGGCGGGAAATGAAAAACTGTTTTTT
13 | NA | TRBJ2-7 | TRBV5-4 | NA | CASSSGTVREQYF | TGTGCCAGCAGCTCCGGGACGGTACGAGAGCAGTACTTC
13 | NA | TRBJ2-2 | TRBV5-6 | NA | CASSPTGVGELFF | TGTGCCAGCAGCCCGACGGGGGTCGGGGAGCTGTTTTTT
15 | NA | TRBJ2-1 | TRBV6-6 | TRBD2 | CASNLAGGPGNEQFF | TGTGCCAGTAATCTAGCGGGAGGGCCCGGGAATGAGCAGTTCTTC
15 | NA | TRBJ2-7 | TRBV5-4 | NA | CASSKDSGVRYEQYF | TGTGCCAGCAGCAAAGATTCAGGGGTGCGGTACGAGCAGTACTTC
14 | NA | TRBJ2-1 | TRBV20-1 | NA | CSAGSTIGLNEQFF | TGCAGTGCTGGATCCACTATAGGACTCAATGAGCAGTTCTTC
17 | NA | TRBJ2-1 | TRBV5-1 | NA | CASSLVRTGEVYNEQFF | TGCGCCAGCAGCTTGGTGAGGACGGGAGAGGTCTACAATGAGCAGTTCTTC
16 | once | TRBJ2-3 | TRBV7-2 | TRBD1 | CASSFSGGQGRDTQYF | TGTGCCAGCAGCTTCAGTGGGGGACAGGGGCGAGATACGCAGTATTTT
16 | NA | TRBJ2-7 | TRBV7-9 | NA | CASSPLGGAGSGEQYF | TGTGCCAGCAGCCCATTAGGGGGAGCGGGATCAGGCGAGCAGTACTTC
12 | NA | TRBJ2-7 | TRBV30 | NA | CARGPSSYEQYF | TGTGCCCGGGGCCCCAGCTCCTACGAGCAGTACTTC
13 | NA | TRBJ2-5 | TRBV29-1 | NA | CSVTWGKGETQYF | TGCAGCGTGACTTGGGGGAAGGGAGAGACCCAGTACTTC
14 | NA | TRBJ2-7 | TRBV25-1 | TRBD2 | CASRNSGRGYEQYF | TGTGCCAGCAGGAATAGCGGGAGAGGCTACGAGCAGTACTTC
14 | few | TRBJ1-4 | TRBV7-2 | NA | CASSLGGANEKLFF | TGTGCCAGCAGCTTAGGGGGGGCTAATGAAAAACTGTTTTTT
17 | NA | TRBJ2-1 | TRBV7-7 | NA | CASSPFGGRESSGEQFF | TGTGCCAGCAGCCCCTTCGGGGGGCGGGAGAGTAGCGGTGAGCAGTTCTTC